These 9 T cell receptor beta chains were sequenced from one sample in a study of response to subunit inactivated influenza vaccine. TCRdb redid the calling of the RT-PCR reads with MiXCR, one entry per CDR3 protein. This sample has fewer than 700,000 distinct CDR3 sequences, with approximately 12% found just once. This specimen consisted of PBMCs from blood, obtained 40 to 50 days after vaccination. Source of these receptors: a man in his fifties who received an inactivated influenza vaccine.

The genes are TRBV12-3 or TRBV12-4 and TRBJ1-2; D is perhaps TRBD1 (5 bases). CDR3 length equals 12 residues. V shed 4 bases and J shed 7 bases, with 10 bases lying between them. The CDR3 region has the DNA TGTGCCAGCAGTTCGACAGTCCTTGGCTACACCTTC. Translating gives CASSSTVLGYTF.

V usage is TRBV7-6 and J usage is TRBJ2-7, with D maybe TRBD1 (6 bases). The germline gives CDR1 SGHVS, CDR2 FNYEAQ. The CDR3 loop spans 16 amino acids. V gave up 5 bases and J gave up 2 bases, with 19 bases separating them. The CDR3: CASSHIFGRGPYEQYF. DNA for the CDR3: TGTGCCAGCAGCCACATTTTTGGCAGGGGACCCTACGAGCAGTACTTC. The variable domain in full, completed from reference TRBV7-6 and TRBJ2-7, reads GAGVSQSPRYKVTKRGQDVALRCDPISGHVSLYWYRQALGQGPEFLTYFNYEAQQDKSGLPNDRFSAERPEGSISTLTIQRTEQRDSAMYRCASSHIFGRGPYEQYFGPGTRLTVT.

This clonotype appeared a few times. The chain employs TRBV6-4 and TRBJ1-1, with no clear D. The CDR3 has 9 amino acids. The V gene lost 4 bases and the J gene lost 8 bases, with 2 bases spanning the gap. From germline, CDR1 is MRHNA and CDR2 SNTAGT. CDR3 amino acids: CASSAEAFF. CDR3 coding DNA: TGTGCCAGCAGTGCGGAAGCTTTCTTT.

The chain employs TRBV29-1 and TRBJ1-5; 7 bases are shared with TRBD1. The J segment lost 8 bases and the V segment lost 5 bases, leaving 6 bases of the junction unmatched. This CDR3 is built from 12 residues. The germline V gene has CDR1 SQVTM and CDR2 ANQGSEA. The CDR3 DNA follows: TGCAGCGTTCGACAGGGAGGGGAGCCCCAGCATTTT. This codes for CSVRQGGEPQHF.

This clonotype was seen repeatedly, ten times or more. The chain is built from TRBV6-1 and TRBJ2-7, with 12 bases matching TRBD1. Losses at the gene ends were 5 bases for V and 6 bases for J; bases not matched to a gene: 8. The CDR3 is 15 amino acids. CDR1 and CDR2 from the germline V gene are MNHNS and SASEGT. CDR3 bases: TGTGCCAGCAGTAGACCGGGACAGGGGGCTCTCGAGCAGTACTTC. It is translated as CASSRPGQGALEQYF.

This clonotype was detected only a few times. The chain recombines TRBV20-1 with TRBJ2-5; D gene ambiguous. V was clipped by 5 bases and J by 0 bases, with 13 bases between them. The CDR3 contains 14 residues. Germline-derived CDR1 and CDR2 are DFQATT and SNEGSKA (reference sequence). The CDR3 region has the DNA TGCAGTGCTCCCGGCCGCCAGTACCAAGAGACCCAGTACTTC. Translated: CSAPGRQYQETQYF.

This clonotype was observed a handful of times. The chain combines TRBV18 with TRBJ1-1, with D unclear. CDR3 length: 20 amino acids. CDR1 KGHSH and CDR2 LQKENI come from the germline V gene. V shed 3 bases and J shed 4 bases, with 30 bases lying between them. The CDR3 nucleotides read TGTGCCAGCTCACCCCTCGACCGCGTCCGCCGGGGATCCCCGATCACTGAAGCTTTCTTT. This translates into CASSPLDRVRRGSPITEAFF. The full variable domain, with the rest looked up from reference TRBV18 and TRBJ1-1, is NAGVMQNPRHLVRRRGQEARLRCSPMKGHSHVYWYRQLPEEGLKFMVYLQKENIIDESGMPKERFSAEFPKEGPSILRIQQVVRGDSAAYFCASSPLDRVRRGSPITEAFFGQGTRLTVV.

This chain uses TRBV7-8 with TRBJ2-1; TRBD2 matches at 10 bases. Losses at the gene ends were 4 bases for V and 0 bases for J; bases not matched to a gene: 6. The CDR3 is 17 residues long. Per germline, CDR1 SGHVS and CDR2 FQNEAQ. This chain's CDR3 is CASSSLAGEFSYNEQFF. Written as DNA, the CDR3 is TGTGCCAGCAGCTCCCTAGCGGGAGAATTCTCCTACAATGAGCAGTTCTTC. Full variable domain (remainder filled in from reference TRBV7-8 and TRBJ2-1): GAGVSQSPRYKVAKRGQDVALRCDPISGHVSLFWYQQALGQGPEFLTYFQNEAQLDKSGLPSDRFFAERPEGSVSTLKIQRTQQEDSAVYLCASSSLAGEFSYNEQFFGPGTRLTVL.

The chain employs TRBV11-2 and TRBJ1-2; the D gene is possibly TRBD1 (6 bases). Germline V gene data show CDR1 as SGHAT and CDR2 as FQNNGV. This CDR3 has 13 amino acids. Trimming removed 11 bases from V and 2 bases from J, with 15 bases in between. The CDR3 DNA is TGTGCCGCAGGGGCAGGGATCAACTATGGCTACACCTTC. Translating it yields CAAGAGINYGYTF.